The text below deals with one T cell receptor beta chain. The junction differs from germline at one of its ends, possibly a read error. This specimen comes from a study of cytomegalovirus exposure and HLA in healthy donors. This CDR3 comprises 18 residues. Germline V gene data show CDR1 as SNHLY and CDR2 as FYNNEI. The PCR ran on 60 Vbeta and 13 Jbeta primers. The table came from immunoSEQ multiplex PCR; TCRdb's copy has only in-frame clones and leaves some out. The repertoire holds approximately 160,000 clones, about 82% seen once, with roughly 0.76% in the top ten. Input material: PBMCs. The rearrangement joins TRBV2 to TRBJ2-4; 12 bases map to TRBD2. The source is a female donor in good health and CMV-seronegative. The CDR3 region has the DNA TGTGCCAGCAGTTTACGACTAGCGGGAGACTCTGCCAAAAACAGTCAGTACTTC. This sequence encodes CASSLRLAGDSAKNSQYF.